These 21 T cell receptor beta chains were sequenced from one sample in a study of blood T cell repertoires in COVID-19. Method: immunoSEQ multiplex PCR; TCRdb's copy keeps in-frame clones and lacks some. This sample carries about 250,000 clones, almost 85% of them seen once, and the ten largest clones take 9.1%. Sequenced input: PBMCs or T cells enriched from blood (not recorded which). These receptors were obtained from a woman aged 45-59 years with acute COVID-19.

The chain has TRBV19 and TRBJ2-3, with D tentatively TRBD2 (6 bases). The CDR3 is made up of 16 amino acids. Trimming took off 5 bases at V and 0 bases at J, with 15 bases between the two ends. Germline V gene lookup returns CDR1 LNHDA and CDR2 SQIVND (reference sequence). CDR3 DNA sequence: TGTGCCAGTAGTTCGTGGGGGGTGGCCAGCACAGATACGCAGTATTTT. As protein: CASSSWGVASTDTQYF.

This clone was observed a single time. This chain joins TRBV5-6 and TRBJ1-2; D is undetermined. The CDR3 is 15 amino acids. Germline V gene lookup returns CDR1 SGHDT and CDR2 YYEEEE. The ends were cut back, 4 bases at V and 1 base at J, with 14 bases in the middle. The CDR3 sequence: CASSLGPPINYGYTF. DNA of the CDR3: TGTGCCAGCAGCCTGGGCCCCCCTATTAACTATGGCTACACCTTC. Supplemented by reference TRBV5-6 and TRBJ1-2, the full variable domain reads DAGVTQSPTHLIKTRGQQVTLRCSPKSGHDTVSWYQQALGQGPQFIFQYYEEEERQRGNFPDRFSGHQFPNYSSELNVNALLLGDSALYLCASSLGPPINYGYTFGSGTRLTVV.

The V and J genes are TRBV7-8 and TRBJ2-5; no clear D gene. CDR1 is SGHVS and CDR2 is FQNEAQ in the germline V gene. The CDR3 is 17 residues long. Trimming pared 3 bases from V and 5 bases from J, leaving 22 bases between. DNA for the CDR3: TGTGCCAGCAGCTTTTTATCGTCGCAGATGTCGCAGGAGACCCAGTACTTC. It specifies CASSFLSSQMSQETQYF.

The chain joins TRBV9 to TRBJ2-3; 8 bases fit TRBD1. The V gene's germline CDR1 is SGDLS and CDR2 YYNGEE. This CDR3 is 17 amino acids long. The V gene end was trimmed by 4 bases and the J gene end by 6 bases; junction bases not matched to a gene: 16. CDR3 DNA sequence: TGTGCCAGCAGCCTCAGAGAGGGACAGGCGTTCGCGGATACGCAGTATTTT. This encodes CASSLREGQAFADTQYF. Supplemented by reference TRBV9 and TRBJ2-3, the full variable domain reads DSGVTQTPKHLITATGQRVTLRCSPRSGDLSVYWYQQSLDQGLQFLIQYYNGEERAKGNILERFSAQQFPDLHSELNLSSLELGDSALYFCASSLREGQAFADTQYFGPGTRLTVL.

This chain's CDR3 is CASIPGQGGGELFF. CDR3 DNA sequence: TGTGCCAGCATCCCGGGACAGGGAGGGGGGGAGCTGTTTTTT. The rearrangement uses TRBV5-5 and TRBJ2-2, with 9 bases that match TRBD1. V lost 6 bases and J lost 8; bases outside the gene matches: 8. This CDR3 region has 14 residues. The germline V gene has CDR1 SGHKS and CDR2 YYEKEE (reference sequence).

The rearrangement joins TRBV4-1 to TRBJ1-3; unclear D gene. Germline values: CDR1 MGHRA, CDR2 YSYEKL. Trimming removed 4 bases at V and 4 bases at J, with 11 bases between. The CDR3 sequence is 14 residues long. The CDR3 spells CASSPTILGNTIYF. For the CDR3, the DNA is TGCGCCAGCAGCCCAACCATACTCGGAAACACCATATATTTT.

The chain links TRBV5-1 to TRBJ1-1; no firm D call. V was trimmed by 6 bases and J by 1 base, leaving 16 bases between them. CDR1 and CDR2 (germline): SGHRS, YFSETQ. The CDR3 has 15 amino acids. The DNA for the CDR3 is TGCGCCAGCAAACCGGAGGAGGTTAGGAACACTGAAGCTTTCTTT. Encoded protein: CASKPEEVRNTEAFF.

The rearrangement links TRBV5-3 to TRBJ2-7; 12 nucleotides match TRBD2. TRBV5-3 falls under the ORF class, with uncertain function. The V and J ends lost 3 bases and 4 bases, in that order; junction bases with no gene match: 5. The CDR3 length is 15 residues. The CDR3 DNA is TGTGCCAGAAGCTCACTAGCGGGGGGCCCTTACGAGCAGTACTTC. Protein: CARSSLAGGPYEQYF.

This clone was detected only a few times. V and J are TRBV19 and TRBJ2-5; TRBD1 matches at 8 bases. CDR1 LNHDA and CDR2 SQIVND come from the germline V gene (reference sequence). This CDR3 region has 15 residues. V shed 5 bases and J 5 bases; nucleotides not matched to a gene: 10. Here the CDR3 reads CASSLRTGFGETQYF. As DNA, the CDR3 is TGTGCCAGTAGTCTGCGGACAGGGTTCGGTGAGACCCAGTACTTC.

This sequence joins TRBV19 and TRBJ1-1, with D hard to call. The CDR3 length is 11 residues. Germline V gene sequence: CDR1 LNHDA, CDR2 SQIVND (reference sequence). V dropped 10 bases and J dropped 6 bases, with 12 bases sitting between them. The CDR3 bases are TGTGCCACCGTCCTTAACTCTGAAGCTTTCTTT. As protein: CATVLNSEAFF.

The rearrangement joins TRBV6-2 or TRBV6-3 to TRBJ1-1; D perhaps matches TRBD1 (6 bases). Trimming took 6 bases from V and 7 from J, leaving 18 bases between them. The CDR3 runs 14 residues. Germline CDR1 reads MNHEY; CDR2 reads SVGEGT. The CDR3 DNA sequence: TGTGCCAGCAGCAAATTCAGGGGAGTGGGTGAAGCTTTCTTT. This encodes CASSKFRGVGEAFF.

This clone was detected only once. The chain joins TRBV19 to TRBJ1-5, with a possible D match to TRBD1 (6 bases). V shed 7 bases and J shed 7 bases, with 14 bases lying between them. Germline assignment: CDR1 LNHDA and CDR2 SQIVND (reference sequence). The CDR3 sequence is 13 residues long. The CDR3 sequence: CASISGVNQPQHF. CDR3 nucleotide sequence: TGTGCCAGTATTTCAGGGGTAAACCAGCCCCAGCATTTT.

This clone was detected ten times or more. The same CDR3 is also encoded by other DNA sequences in this sample. The rearrangement links TRBV5-4 to TRBJ1-1, with a tentative D call TRBD1 (5 bases). V was shortened by 2 bases and J by 3 bases, with 8 bases between the two germline ends. CDR1 is SGHNT, CDR2 YYREEE, per germline (reference sequence). The CDR3 totals 13 residues. CDR3 residues: CASSLDSYTEAFF. CDR3 nucleotides: TGTGCCAGCAGCTTAGACAGTTACACTGAAGCTTTCTTT.

This chain links TRBV19 with TRBJ2-7, with D maybe TRBD2 (7 bases). Germline CDR1 is LNHDA and CDR2 is SQIVND (reference sequence). There are 14 residues in the CDR3. Trimming stripped 5 bases from V and 0 bases from J, with 11 bases between. The CDR3 protein is CASSLGGVSYEQYF. The CDR3 region has the DNA TGTGCCAGTAGTCTAGGGGGGGTCTCCTACGAGCAGTACTTC.

This clone was seen only a few times. The V call is TRBV6-2 or TRBV6-3, the J call TRBJ1-1; D is perhaps TRBD1 (6 bases). The ends were cut back, 5 bases at V and 5 bases at J, with 24 bases in the middle. Germline values: CDR1 MNHEY, CDR2 SVGEGT. This CDR3 contains 17 residues. The CDR3 is CASSNLPLGGVGTEAFF. In nucleotides, the CDR3 is TGTGCCAGCAGTAACCTCCCCTTAGGGGGGGTTGGGACTGAAGCTTTCTTT.

The CDR3 DNA follows: TGTGCCAGTAGGCGGGCGGGGCCGCAGTATTTT. It codes for CASRRAGPQYF. The chain uses TRBV19 and TRBJ2-3; D is perhaps TRBD2 (6 bases). The CDR3 totals 11 residues. Trimming took 6 bases from V and 10 from J, leaving 11 bases between them. CDR1 is LNHDA and CDR2 is SQIVND in the germline V gene (reference sequence).

The chain combines TRBV6-5 with TRBJ2-1; D may be TRBD1 (5 bases). There are 14 residues in the CDR3. V lost 4 bases and J lost 5, with 12 bases in between. The germline CDR1 and CDR2 sequences are MNHEY and SVGAGI. The CDR3 nucleotides read TGTGCCAGCAGTTCCCCGGTAGGGGACAATGAGCAGTTCTTC. This encodes CASSSPVGDNEQFF.

A single count supports this clone. The chain recombines TRBV3-1 (or the pseudogene TRBV3-2) with TRBJ1-2; unclear D gene. Germline CDR1 reads LGHDT; CDR2 reads YNNKEL (reference sequence). There are 14 residues in the CDR3. V lost 5 bases, J lost 2 bases, and 12 bases lay in between. CDR3 sequence: CASSGRELNYGYTF. The CDR3 nucleotides are TGTGCCAGCAGCGGGAGGGAATTGAACTATGGCTACACCTTC.

This chain links TRBV6-5 with TRBJ1-3; D gene unclear. The germline V gene encodes CDR1 MNHEY and CDR2 SVGAGI. V lost 6 bases to trimming and J lost 0 bases, with 12 bases between them. The CDR3 consists of 15 residues. The CDR3: CASSQTLLSGNTIYF. The DNA for the CDR3 is TGTGCCAGCAGCCAAACTCTGCTCTCTGGAAACACCATATATTTT.

The rearrangement joins TRBV11-3 to TRBJ1-2; TRBD1 might be the D (6 bases). Germline CDR1 is SGHNT and CDR2 is YENEEA. V was pared by 5 bases and J by 1 base, with 14 bases between. The CDR3 length is 15 residues. The CDR3 sequence: CASSPLKGDNYGYTF. As DNA, the CDR3 is TGTGCCAGCAGCCCCTTGAAGGGGGATAACTATGGCTACACCTTC.

With regard to this clone: The sample holds other DNA sequences that translate to the same CDR3. The J gene is TRBJ1-1, the V gene TRBV27; D is unclear. The CDR3 loop spans 13 amino acids. The germline V gene encodes CDR1 MNHEY and CDR2 SMNVEV (reference sequence). Trimming shortened V by 1 base and J by 1 base, and 4 bases separated the two germline ends. CDR3 nucleotide sequence: TGTGCCAGCAGTTTATACGGGAACACTGAAGCTTTCTTT. This sequence encodes CASSLYGNTEAFF.